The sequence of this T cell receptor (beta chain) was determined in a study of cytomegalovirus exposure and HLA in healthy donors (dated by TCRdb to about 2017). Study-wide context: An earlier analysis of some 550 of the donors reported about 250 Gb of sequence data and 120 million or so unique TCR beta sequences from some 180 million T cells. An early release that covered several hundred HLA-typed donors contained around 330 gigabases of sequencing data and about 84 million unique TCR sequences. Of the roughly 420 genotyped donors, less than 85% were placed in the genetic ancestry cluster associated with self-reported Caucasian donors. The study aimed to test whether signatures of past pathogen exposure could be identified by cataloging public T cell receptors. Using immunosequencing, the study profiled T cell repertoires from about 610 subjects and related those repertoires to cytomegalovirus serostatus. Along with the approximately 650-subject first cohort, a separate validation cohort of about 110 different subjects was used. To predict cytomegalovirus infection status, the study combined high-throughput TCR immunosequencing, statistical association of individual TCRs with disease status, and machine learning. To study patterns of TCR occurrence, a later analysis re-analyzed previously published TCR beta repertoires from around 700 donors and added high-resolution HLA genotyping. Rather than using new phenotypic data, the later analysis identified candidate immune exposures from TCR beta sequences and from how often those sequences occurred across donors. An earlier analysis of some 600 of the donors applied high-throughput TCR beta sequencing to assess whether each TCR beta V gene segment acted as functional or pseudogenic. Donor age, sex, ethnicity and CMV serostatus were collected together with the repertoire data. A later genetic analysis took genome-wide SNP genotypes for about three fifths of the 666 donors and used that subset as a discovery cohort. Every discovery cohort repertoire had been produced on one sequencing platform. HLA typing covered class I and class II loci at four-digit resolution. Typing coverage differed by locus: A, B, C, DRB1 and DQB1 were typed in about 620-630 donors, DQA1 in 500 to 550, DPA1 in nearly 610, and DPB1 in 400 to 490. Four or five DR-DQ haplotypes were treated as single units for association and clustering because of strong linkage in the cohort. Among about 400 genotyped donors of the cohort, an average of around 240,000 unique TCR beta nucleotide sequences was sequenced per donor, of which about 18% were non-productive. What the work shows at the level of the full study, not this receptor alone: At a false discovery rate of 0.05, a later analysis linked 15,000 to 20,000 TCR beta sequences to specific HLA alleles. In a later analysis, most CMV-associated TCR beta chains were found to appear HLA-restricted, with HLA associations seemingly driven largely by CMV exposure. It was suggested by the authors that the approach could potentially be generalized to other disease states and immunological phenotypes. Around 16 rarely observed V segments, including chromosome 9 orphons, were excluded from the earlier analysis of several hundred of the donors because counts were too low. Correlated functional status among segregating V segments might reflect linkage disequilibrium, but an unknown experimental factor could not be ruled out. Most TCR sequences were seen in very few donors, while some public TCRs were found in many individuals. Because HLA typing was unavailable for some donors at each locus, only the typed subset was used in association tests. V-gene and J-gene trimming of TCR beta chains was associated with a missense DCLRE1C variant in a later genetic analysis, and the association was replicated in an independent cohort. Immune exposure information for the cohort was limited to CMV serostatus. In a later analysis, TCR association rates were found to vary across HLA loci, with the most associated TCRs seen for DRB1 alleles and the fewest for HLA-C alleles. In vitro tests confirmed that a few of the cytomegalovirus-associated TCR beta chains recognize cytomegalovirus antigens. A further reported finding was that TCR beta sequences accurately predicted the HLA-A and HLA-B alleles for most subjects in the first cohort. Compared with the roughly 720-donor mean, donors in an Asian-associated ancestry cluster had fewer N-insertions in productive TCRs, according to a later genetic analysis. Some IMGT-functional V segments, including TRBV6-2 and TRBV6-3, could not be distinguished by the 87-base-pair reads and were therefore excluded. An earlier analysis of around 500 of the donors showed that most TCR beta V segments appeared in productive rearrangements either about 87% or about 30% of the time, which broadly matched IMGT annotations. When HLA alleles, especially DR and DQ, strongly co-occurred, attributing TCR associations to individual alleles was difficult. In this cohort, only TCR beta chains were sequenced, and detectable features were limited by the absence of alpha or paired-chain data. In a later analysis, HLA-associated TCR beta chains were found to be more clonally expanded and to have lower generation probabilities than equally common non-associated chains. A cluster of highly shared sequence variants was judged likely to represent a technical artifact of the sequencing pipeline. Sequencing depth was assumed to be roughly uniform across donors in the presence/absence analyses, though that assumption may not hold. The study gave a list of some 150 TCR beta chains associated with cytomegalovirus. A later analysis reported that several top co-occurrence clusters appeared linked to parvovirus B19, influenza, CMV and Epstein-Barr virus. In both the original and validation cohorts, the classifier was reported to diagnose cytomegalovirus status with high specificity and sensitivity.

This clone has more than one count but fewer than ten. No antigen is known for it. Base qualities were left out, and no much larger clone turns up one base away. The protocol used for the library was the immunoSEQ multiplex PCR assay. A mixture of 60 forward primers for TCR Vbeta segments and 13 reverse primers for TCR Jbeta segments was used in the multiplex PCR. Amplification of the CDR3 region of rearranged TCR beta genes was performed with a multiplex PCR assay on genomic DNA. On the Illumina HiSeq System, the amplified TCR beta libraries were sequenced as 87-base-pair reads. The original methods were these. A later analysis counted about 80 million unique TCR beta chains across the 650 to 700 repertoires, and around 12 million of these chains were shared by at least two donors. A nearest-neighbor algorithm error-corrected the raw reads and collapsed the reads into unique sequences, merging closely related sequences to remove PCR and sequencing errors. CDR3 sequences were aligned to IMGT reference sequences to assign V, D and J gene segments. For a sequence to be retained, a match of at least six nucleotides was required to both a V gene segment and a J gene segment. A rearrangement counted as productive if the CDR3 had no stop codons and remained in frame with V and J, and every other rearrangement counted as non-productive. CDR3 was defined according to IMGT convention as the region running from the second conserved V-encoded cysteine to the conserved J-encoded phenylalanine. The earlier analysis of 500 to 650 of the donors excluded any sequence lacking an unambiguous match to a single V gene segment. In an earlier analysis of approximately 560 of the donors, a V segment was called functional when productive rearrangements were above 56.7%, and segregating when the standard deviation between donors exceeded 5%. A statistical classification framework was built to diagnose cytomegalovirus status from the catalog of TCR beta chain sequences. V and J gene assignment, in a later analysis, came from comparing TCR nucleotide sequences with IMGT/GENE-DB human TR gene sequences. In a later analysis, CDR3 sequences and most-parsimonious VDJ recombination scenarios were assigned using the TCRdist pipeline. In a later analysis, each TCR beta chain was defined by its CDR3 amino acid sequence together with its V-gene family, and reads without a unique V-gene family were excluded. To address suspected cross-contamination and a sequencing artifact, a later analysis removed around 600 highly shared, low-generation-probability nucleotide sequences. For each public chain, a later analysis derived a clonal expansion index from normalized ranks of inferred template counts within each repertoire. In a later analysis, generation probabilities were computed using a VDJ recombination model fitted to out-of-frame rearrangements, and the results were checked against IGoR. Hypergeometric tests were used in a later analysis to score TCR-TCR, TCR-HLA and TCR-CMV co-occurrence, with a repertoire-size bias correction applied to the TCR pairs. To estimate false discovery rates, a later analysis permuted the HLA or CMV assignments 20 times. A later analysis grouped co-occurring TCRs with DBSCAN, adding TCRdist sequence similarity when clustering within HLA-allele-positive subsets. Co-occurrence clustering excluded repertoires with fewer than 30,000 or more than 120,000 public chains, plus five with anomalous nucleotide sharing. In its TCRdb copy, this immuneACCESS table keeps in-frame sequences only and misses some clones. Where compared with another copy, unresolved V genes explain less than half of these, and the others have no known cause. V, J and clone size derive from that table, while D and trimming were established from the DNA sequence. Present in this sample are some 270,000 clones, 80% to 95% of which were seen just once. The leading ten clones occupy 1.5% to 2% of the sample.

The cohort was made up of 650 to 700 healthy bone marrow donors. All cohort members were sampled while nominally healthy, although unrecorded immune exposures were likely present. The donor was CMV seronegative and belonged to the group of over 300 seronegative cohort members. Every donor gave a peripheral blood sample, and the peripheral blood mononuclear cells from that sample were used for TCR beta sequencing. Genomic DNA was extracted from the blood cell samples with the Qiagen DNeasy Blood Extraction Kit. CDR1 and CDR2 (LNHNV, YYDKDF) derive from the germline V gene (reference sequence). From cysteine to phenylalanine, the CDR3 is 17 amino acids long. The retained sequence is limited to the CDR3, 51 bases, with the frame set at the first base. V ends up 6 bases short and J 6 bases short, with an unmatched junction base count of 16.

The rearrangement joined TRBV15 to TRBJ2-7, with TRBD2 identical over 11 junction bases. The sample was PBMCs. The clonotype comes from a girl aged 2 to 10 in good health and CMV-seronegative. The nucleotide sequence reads TGTGCCACCAGTCACGAAAGAATCCTAGCGGGAGGAAGCGAGCAGTACTTC. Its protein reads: CATSHERILAGGSEQYF.